What follows is one T cell receptor (beta chain) and its context. Its cognate antigen is unknown. Primers for the PCR totalled 60 Vbeta and 13 Jbeta. Using immunoSEQ multiplex PCR, the repertoire was profiled, and TCRdb retains in-frame clones only, with some absent. The sample holds about 130,000 clones, 75% to 90% seen once. This record comes from a study of cytomegalovirus exposure and HLA in healthy donors. General study points: Sequencing depth roughly uniform across donors was assumed in presence/absence analyses. Analyzed later, most CMV-associated TCR beta chains appeared HLA-restricted. Three of the chains that were CMV-associated were confirmed in vitro to be specific for CMV antigens.

It was healthy bone marrow donors who served as donors. This TCR was sampled from a male donor in good health and CMV-seronegative. Sequencing was done on a sample of PBMCs.

CDR3 nucleotide sequence: TGTGCCAGCAGCCCGGGACAGTCCTACGAGCAGTACTTC. Translating it yields CASSPGQSYEQYF. This chain connects TRBV28 to TRBJ2-7, with 7 bases fitting TRBD1. Germline CDR1 reads MDHEN; CDR2 reads SYDVKM. The CDR3 extends over 13 amino acids. V trimming: 6 bases; J trimming: 1 base; junction bases outside the gene matches: 3. Full variable domain (missing parts from reference TRBV28 and TRBJ2-7): DVKVTQSSRYLVKRTGEKVFLECVQDMDHENMFWYRQDPGLGLRLIYFSYDVKMKEKGDIPEGYSVSREKKERFSLILESASTNQTSMYLCASSPGQSYEQYFGPGTRLTVT.